This T cell receptor beta chain stems from a study of T cells after yellow fever vaccination. Study in general: Fractions of low cell number were prepared using SMART-Seq v4 Ultra Low Input.

TCRdb reprocessed the 5' RACE reads with MiXCR, giving one entry per CDR3 protein. Here the sample spans around 550,000 distinct CDR3 sequences, about 19% being singletons. With respect to this clonotype: The antigen remains undetermined.

The junction had 5 bases not matched to a gene; V was cut back by 1 base and J by 5 bases. Germline V CDR1 and CDR2: SGHRS, YFSETQ. The CDR3 sequence is 14 residues long. Study findings and constraints: The CD4 compartment and the CD8 compartment contained a small share of clonotypes in common. Highly abundant clonotypes carried over from the bulk population could end up in FACS-sorted repertoires as contaminants.

The sample in question was PBMCs, obtained 15 days after the yellow fever booster vaccination. This TCR derives from a man aged 30-40 years who received the YFV17D yellow fever vaccine. This chain uses TRBV5-1 with TRBJ2-5; TRBD1 matches 7 bases. CDR3 sequence: CASSLIGGMETQYF. CDR3 nucleotide sequence: TGCGCCAGCAGCTTGATAGGGGGCATGGAGACCCAGTACTTC.